The clone carrying this T cell receptor (beta chain) was seen only a few times. Antigen specificity is unknown. This sample was included in a study of blood T cells in healthy people across ages. Study conclusions and caveats: Diversity estimated from one million T cells was considered an underestimate. TCR beta diversity per million T cells fell roughly linearly with age. As naive T cell percentage varied, TCR beta diversity correlated strongly with it.

Primed by a sample-barcoded 5' primer and a J-beta primer mix, a second PCR proceeded for roughly 7 to 11 cycles. MiXCR, applied by TCRdb to the 5' RACE reads, yields one record per CDR3 protein. Of fewer than 1,000,000 distinct CDR3 sequences listed, around 43% are singletons. Donors were systemically healthy Caucasian individuals from Russia aged about 6 to 95 years. The CDR3 has 15 amino acids. The germline V and J ends were trimmed by 4 bases and 0 bases, with 8 bases remaining between them. Germline V gives CDR1 SGHRS, CDR2 YFSETQ. The sequenced material came from blood. The chain couples TRBV5-1 to TRBJ2-6; D gene uncertain. This sequence was found in a man in his fifties or sixties in good health. The CDR3 sequence: CASSPIPSGANVLTF. Written as DNA, the CDR3 is TGCGCCAGCAGCCCCATCCCCTCTGGGGCCAACGTCCTGACTTTC. The whole variable domain, remainder taken from reference TRBV5-1 and TRBJ2-6, is KAGVTQTPRYLIKTRGQQVTLSCSPISGHRSVSWYQQTPGQGLQFLFEYFSETQRNKGNFPGRFSGRQFSNSRSEMNVSTLELGDSALYLCASSPIPSGANVLTFGAGSRLTVL.